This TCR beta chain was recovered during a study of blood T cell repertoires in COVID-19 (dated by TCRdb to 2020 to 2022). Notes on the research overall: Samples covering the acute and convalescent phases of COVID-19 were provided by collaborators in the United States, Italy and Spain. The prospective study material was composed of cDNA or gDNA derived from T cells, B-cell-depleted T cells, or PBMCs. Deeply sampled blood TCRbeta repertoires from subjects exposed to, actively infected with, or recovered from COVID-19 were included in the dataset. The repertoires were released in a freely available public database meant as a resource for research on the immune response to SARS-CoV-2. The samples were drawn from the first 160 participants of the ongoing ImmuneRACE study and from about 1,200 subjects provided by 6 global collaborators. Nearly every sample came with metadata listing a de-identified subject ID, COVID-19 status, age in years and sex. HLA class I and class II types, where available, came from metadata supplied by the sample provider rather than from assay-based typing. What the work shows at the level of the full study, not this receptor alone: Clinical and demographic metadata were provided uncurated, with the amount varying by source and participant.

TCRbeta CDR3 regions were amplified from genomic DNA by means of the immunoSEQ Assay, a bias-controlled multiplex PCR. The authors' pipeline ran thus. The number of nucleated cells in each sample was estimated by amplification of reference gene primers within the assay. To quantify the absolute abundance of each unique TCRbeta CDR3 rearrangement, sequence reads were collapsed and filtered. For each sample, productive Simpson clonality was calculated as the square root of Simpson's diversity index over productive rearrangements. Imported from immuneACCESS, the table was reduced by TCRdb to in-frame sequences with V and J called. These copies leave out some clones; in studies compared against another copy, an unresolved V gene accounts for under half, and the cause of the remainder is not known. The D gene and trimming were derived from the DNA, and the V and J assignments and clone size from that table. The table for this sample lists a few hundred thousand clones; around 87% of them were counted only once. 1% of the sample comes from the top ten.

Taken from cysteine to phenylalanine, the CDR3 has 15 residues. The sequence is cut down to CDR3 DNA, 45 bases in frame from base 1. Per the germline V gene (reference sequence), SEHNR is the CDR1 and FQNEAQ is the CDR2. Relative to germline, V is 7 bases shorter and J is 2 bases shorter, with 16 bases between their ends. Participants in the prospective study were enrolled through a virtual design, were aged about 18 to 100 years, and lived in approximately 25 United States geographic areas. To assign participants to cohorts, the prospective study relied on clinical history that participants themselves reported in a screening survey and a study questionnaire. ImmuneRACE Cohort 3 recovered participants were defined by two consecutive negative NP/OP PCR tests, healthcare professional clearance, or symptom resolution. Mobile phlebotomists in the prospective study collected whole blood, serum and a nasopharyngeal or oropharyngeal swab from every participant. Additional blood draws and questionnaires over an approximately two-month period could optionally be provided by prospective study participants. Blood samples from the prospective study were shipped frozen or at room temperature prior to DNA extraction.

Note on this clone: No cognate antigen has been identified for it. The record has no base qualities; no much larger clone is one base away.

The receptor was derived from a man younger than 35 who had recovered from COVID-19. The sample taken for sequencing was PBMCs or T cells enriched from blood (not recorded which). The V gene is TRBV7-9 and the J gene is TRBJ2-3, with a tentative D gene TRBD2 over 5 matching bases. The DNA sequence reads TGTGCCAGCAACCTGCGGGCAGGATTCACAGATACGCAGTATTTT. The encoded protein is CASNLRAGFTDTQYF.